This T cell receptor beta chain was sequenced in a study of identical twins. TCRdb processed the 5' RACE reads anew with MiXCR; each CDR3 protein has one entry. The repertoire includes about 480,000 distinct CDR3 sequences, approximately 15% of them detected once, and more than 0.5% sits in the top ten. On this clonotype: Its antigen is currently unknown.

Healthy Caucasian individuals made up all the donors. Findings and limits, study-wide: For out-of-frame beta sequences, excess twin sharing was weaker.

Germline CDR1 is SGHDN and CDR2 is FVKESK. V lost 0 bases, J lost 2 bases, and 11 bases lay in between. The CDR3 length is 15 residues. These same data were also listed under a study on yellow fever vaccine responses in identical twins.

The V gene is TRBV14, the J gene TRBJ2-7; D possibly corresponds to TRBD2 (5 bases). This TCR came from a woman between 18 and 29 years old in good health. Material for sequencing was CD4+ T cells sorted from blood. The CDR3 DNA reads TGTGCCAGCAGCCAAGATTACGAGGGTCCCTACGAGCAGTACTTC. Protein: CASSQDYEGPYEQYF.